This T cell receptor (beta chain) was identified in a study of cytomegalovirus exposure and HLA in healthy donors. Whole-study context: From about 180 million T cells, an earlier analysis saw some 120 million unique TCR beta sequences.

The PCR contained 60 Vbeta and 13 Jbeta primers. Sequencing was performed with immunoSEQ multiplex PCR; in TCRdb, only in-frame clones are kept and a portion is missing. This sample has 150,000 to 200,000 clones, with 8.5% to 10% found just once. Trimming removed 0 bases at V and 2 bases at J, with 13 bases between. The germline V gene encodes CDR1 MRHNA and CDR2 SNTAGT. The CDR3 has 16 residues. Overall study findings and caveats: Reports showed the classifier diagnosing cytomegalovirus status with high specificity and sensitivity.

With regard to this clone: Its target is unknown.

The receptor was isolated from a woman between 25 and 40 years old in good health and CMV-seropositive. Sequencing was performed on PBMCs. V usage is TRBV6-4 and J usage is TRBJ1-2, with D possibly TRBD1 on 5 matching bases. The CDR3 DNA follows: TGTGCCAGCAGTGACTCTCTGGGGGGATCAAACTATGGCTACACCTTC. It is translated as CASSDSLGGSNYGYTF.